Below, 3 T cell receptor beta chains from the same sample are listed, as sequenced in a study of blood T cell repertoires in COVID-19. Clones were sequenced by immunoSEQ multiplex PCR, and TCRdb holds only the in-frame ones, with some missing. This sample has 240,000 or so clones; roughly nine tenths occur once, and the top ten carry about 5.9%. The sequenced sample was peripheral blood. The source is a man between 60 and 75 years old with acute or convalescent COVID-19.

The chain couples TRBV6-5 to TRBJ1-2; TRBD1 is a possible D gene (6 bases). This CDR3 spans 14 amino acids. Trimming shortened V by 6 bases and J by 2 bases, and 13 bases separated the two germline ends. CDR1 and CDR2 from the germline V gene are MNHEY and SVGAGI. CDR3 protein: CASSWGQGNYGYTF. CDR3 DNA: TGTGCCAGCAGCTGGGGGCAGGGCAACTATGGCTACACCTTC.

The chain recombines TRBV28 with TRBJ1-5, with TRBD1 identical over 7 bases. This CDR3 has 15 amino acids. With 3 bases clipped from V and 2 bases from J, the junction kept 4 bases outside the gene matches. CDR1 is MDHEN, CDR2 SYDVKM, per germline. The CDR3 DNA follows: TGTGCCAGCAGTTTGACAGGGATCGGCAATCAGCCCCAGCATTTT. Translating it yields CASSLTGIGNQPQHF.

V is TRBV6-5 and J is TRBJ2-1, with 11 bases fitting TRBD2. The germline gives CDR1 MNHEY, CDR2 SVGAGI. The CDR3 loop spans 16 amino acids. J lost 6 bases, V lost 1 base, and 5 bases had no gene match. CDR3 sequence: CASSYWTSGSPNEQFF. Here the CDR3 DNA reads TGTGCCAGCAGTTACTGGACTAGCGGGTCCCCCAATGAGCAGTTCTTC.